The rows below give T cell receptor beta chains drawn from one sample of a study of T cell responses to AZD1222 COVID-19 vaccine. Generated by immunoSEQ multiplex PCR, the TCRdb table keeps only in-frame clones and is missing some. The profile covers about 120,000 clones, with roughly 91% appearing a single time and approximately 1.3% taken by the ten largest. Here the sequenced sample was peripheral blood, taken on day 0 of AZD1222 vaccination. The source is an adult in good health. Each CDR3 is given with its conserved first and last residue. The D gene is left open where the match is weak. Not every row has a clone size; where given, it reads once, few, many or a size class.

TRBJ2-7 | - | - | TRBV5-5 | 13 | TGTGCCAGCAGCTTGGCGGGGCCGGGGGAGCAGTACTTC | CASSLAGPGEQYF
TRBJ2-7 | - | - | TRBV30 | 12 | TGTGCCTGGAGTCCCCGGTACTACGAGCAGTACTTC | CAWSPRYYEQYF
TRBJ1-2 | - | - | TRBV7-9 | 13 | TGTGCCAGCAGCCCCGGACAGTCGTTTGGCTACACCTTC | CASSPGQSFGYTF
TRBJ1-6 | once | - | TRBV5-1 | 14 | TGCGCCAGCAGCGCGACCATTTATAATTCACCCCTCCACTTT | CASSATIYNSPLHF
TRBJ1-2 | - | TRBD1 | TRBV12-3/TRBV12-4 | 12 | TGTGCCAGCAGGGAACGACAGGGGACGTTCGCCTTC | CASRERQGTFAF
TRBJ2-1 | - | - | TRBV6-5 | 14 | TGTGCCAGCAGTTACGGGTGGCAGGGCAATGAGCAGTTCTTC | CASSYGWQGNEQFF
TRBJ1-5 | - | - | TRBV7-2 | 14 | TGTGCCAGCAGCCTACGACCGGACGGGGGGCCCCAGCATTTT | CASSLRPDGGPQHF
TRBJ2-3 | - | - | TRBV5-5 | 14 | TGTGCCAGCTCTTGGAGGGGGACAACAGATACGCAGTATTTT | CASSWRGTTDTQYF
TRBJ1-3 | - | TRBD1 | TRBV7-2 | 16 | TGTGCCAGCAGCTTAGTACGGACAGGAGCTGGTATCCCCATATATTTT | CASSLVRTGAGIPIYF
TRBJ2-7 | - | - | TRBV11-2 | 14 | TGTGCCAGCAGCTCCGTAGGTTTGGACTACGAGCAGTACTTC | CASSSVGLDYEQYF
TRBJ1-2 | few | - | TRBV5-4 | 15 | TGTGCCAGCAGCTTCTTCTTGAACGGCGGCTATGGCTACACCTTC | CASSFFLNGGYGYTF
TRBJ1-6 | - | - | TRBV7-2 | 13 | TGTGCCAGCAGCTTCCCACTCAATTCACCCCTCCACTTT | CASSFPLNSPLHF
TRBJ2-3 | - | TRBD1 | TRBV9 | 15 | TGTGCCAGCAGCGTAAGCCGACAGGGTTGGGATACGCAGTATTTT | CASSVSRQGWDTQYF
TRBJ1-2 | - | - | TRBV25-1 | 14 | TGTGCCAGCAGTGAAGGGGCGGGTAACTATGGCTACACCTTC | CASSEGAGNYGYTF
TRBJ2-7 | - | - | TRBV28 | 12 | TGTGCCAGCAGTATTCAGGGTCACGAGCAGTACTTC | CASSIQGHEQYF
TRBJ1-1 | - | - | TRBV5-1 | 14 | TGCGCCAGCAGCTCCCCATCTACAGCTGCTGAAGCTTTCTTT | CASSSPSTAAEAFF
TRBJ1-1 | - | - | TRBV6-5 | 13 | TGTGCCAGCAGTTCATTATTTGACACTGAAGCTTTCTTT | CASSSLFDTEAFF
TRBJ2-5 | - | - | TRBV6-5 | 13 | TGTGCCAGCAGTTACGCGGGCGGGGAGACCCAGTACTTC | CASSYAGGETQYF
TRBJ1-2 | once | - | TRBV19 | 14 | TGTGCCAGTAGTGTACAGGGTCCTCTCTATGGCTACACCTTC | CASSVQGPLYGYTF
TRBJ1-1 | - | TRBD1 | TRBV2 | 13 | TGTGCCAGCAGTTTTCTAGACAGGGCTGAAGCTTTCTTT | CASSFLDRAEAFF
TRBJ2-2 | - | - | TRBV19 | 17 | TGTGCCAGTAGTATAGATCTGGGACTCGAGAACACCGGGGAGCTGTTTTTT | CASSIDLGLENTGELFF
TRBJ1-2 | - | - | TRBV5-8 | 14 | TGTGCCAGCAGCTTAGGGGGATTTAACTATGGCTACACCTTC | CASSLGGFNYGYTF
TRBJ1-1 | few | TRBD1 | TRBV19 | 17 | TGTGCCAGTAGTATATTGTGGCAGGGGGCAGAATGGATCGAGGCTTTCTTT | CASSILWQGAEWIEAFF
TRBJ2-1 | - | - | TRBV6-5 | 13 | TGTGCCAGCAGTTACGACTCCTACAATGAGCAGTTCTTC | CASSYDSYNEQFF
TRBJ1-2 | - | - | TRBV18 | 15 | TGTGCCAGCTCACCCTCGGGGCCTTCTAACTATGGCTACACCTTC | CASSPSGPSNYGYTF
TRBJ2-3 | - | TRBD1 | TRBV4-1 | 16 | TGCGCCAGCAGCCAAGCAACTTCAGGGGGCCCAGATACGCAGTATTTT | CASSQATSGGPDTQYF
TRBJ1-2 | once | - | TRBV29-1 | 14 | TGCAGCGCCGCCACAGGGACAAGGGACTATGGCTACACCTTC | CSAATGTRDYGYTF
TRBJ1-5 | - | - | TRBV25-1 | 14 | TGTGCCAGCAGTGAAACAGGGAGCAATCAGCCCCAGCATTTT | CASSETGSNQPQHF
TRBJ1-1 | - | - | TRBV5-1 | 17 | TGCGCCAGCAGCTTGGGGTTTGGGGCGGTACCAAACACTGAAGCTTTCTTT | CASSLGFGAVPNTEAFF
TRBJ1-1 | - | - | TRBV6-2/TRBV6-3 | 10 | TGTGCCAGCAGTGGGATTGAAGCTTTCTTT | CASSGIEAFF
TRBJ1-1 | - | - | TRBV18 | 15 | TGTGCCAGCTCACCACAGAGGGCGATGAACACTGAAGCTTTCTTT | CASSPQRAMNTEAFF
TRBJ1-2 | - | - | TRBV6-2/TRBV6-3 | 13 | TGTGCCAGCAGTTACTCGGCCGGGAATGGCTACACCTTC | CASSYSAGNGYTF
TRBJ1-5 | - | - | TRBV5-5 | 13 | TGTGCCAGCTCCCTCTCCAGCAATCAGCCCCAGCATTTT | CASSLSSNQPQHF
TRBJ2-2 | - | TRBD1 | TRBV10-3 | 14 | TGTGCCATCGGACAGGATATGAACACCGGGGAGCTGTTTTTT | CAIGQDMNTGELFF
TRBJ2-5 | - | TRBD2 | TRBV5-1 | 16 | TGCGCCAGCAGCTTGGGGACTAGCGGGGTTCAAGAGACCCAGTACTTC | CASSLGTSGVQETQYF